This is a list of T cell receptor beta chains from one sample in a study of T cells in Graves' hyperthyroidism and ophthalmopathy. TCRdb itself ran the multiplex PCR reads through MiXCR, one entry per CDR3 protein. The repertoire holds some 700,000 distinct CDR3 sequences, with around a sixth as singletons. Source material: blood. These receptors all come from a man aged 45 to 65 with Graves' hyperthyroidism. Each CDR3 is given with its conserved first and last residue. The order of the fields is CDR3 length, V gene, J gene, D gene, clone size, CDR3 DNA, CDR3 protein. A D gene is named only where the DNA matches it firmly. A clone size is listed for some rows: how often the clone was seen (once, few, many), or a class if it is expanded.

length: 16
V: TRBV20-1
J: TRBJ1-2
D: TRBD1
size: many
DNA: TGCAGTGCTAGGTCGGTCATACGTCCAGGGGGCGATGGCTACACCTTC
CDR3: CSARSVIRPGGDGYTF

length: 17
V: TRBV2
J: TRBJ2-2
D: NA
size: NA
DNA: TGTGCCAGCAATCCAACCTTAACGGGGTCGAACACCGGGGAGCTGCTTTTT
CDR3: CASNPTLTGSNTGELLF

length: 19
V: TRBV18
J: TRBJ2-6
D: TRBD2
size: NA
DNA: TGTGCCAGCTCACCACAGGTCCTAGCGGGAGGTTCTGGGGCCAACGTCCTGACTTTC
CDR3: CASSPQVLAGGSGANVLTF

length: 18
V: TRBV28
J: TRBJ2-6
D: NA
size: many
DNA: TGTGCCAGCAGCTATTCACGGACAGCGATTTCTGGGGCCAACGTCCTGACTTTC
CDR3: CASSYSRTAISGANVLTF

length: 14
V: TRBV2
J: TRBJ1-1
D: TRBD1
size: many
DNA: TGTGCCAGCAGTAAACAGGGGGCGAACACTGAAGCTTTCTTT
CDR3: CASSKQGANTEAFF

length: 13
V: TRBV28
J: TRBJ1-2
D: NA
size: many
DNA: TGTGCCAGCAGTTTTGCGACAGTCCCTGGCTACACCTTC
CDR3: CASSFATVPGYTF

length: 15
V: TRBV20-1
J: TRBJ2-1
D: NA
size: many
DNA: TGCAGTGCTAAACGGGACCTTGCCTCCTACAATGAGCAGTTCTTC
CDR3: CSAKRDLASYNEQFF

length: 16
V: TRBV28
J: TRBJ2-4
D: TRBD1
size: few
DNA: TGTGCCAGCAGTCCTCACCAACAGGGGGCCAAAAACATTCAGTACTTC
CDR3: CASSPHQQGAKNIQYF

length: 11
V: TRBV12-3/TRBV12-4
J: TRBJ1-3
D: NA
size: many
DNA: TGTGCCAGCAGTTTAACAGGAACCATATATTTT
CDR3: CASSLTGTIYF

length: 12
V: TRBV2
J: TRBJ1-5
D: TRBD1
size: many
DNA: TGTGCCAGCAACAGGGGGAATCAGCCCCAGCATTTT
CDR3: CASNRGNQPQHF

length: 16
V: TRBV6-1
J: TRBJ2-5
D: TRBD1
size: many
DNA: TGTGCCAGCAGCGAGAAGGCCCTTGACAGGGTAGAGACCCAGTACTTC
CDR3: CASSEKALDRVETQYF

length: 18
V: TRBV28
J: TRBJ1-5
D: TRBD1
size: few
DNA: TGTGCCAGCAGTTTTACGACAGGGGGACCATATAGCAATCAGCCCCAGCATTTT
CDR3: CASSFTTGGPYSNQPQHF

length: 14
V: TRBV5-1
J: TRBJ2-2
D: NA
size: NA
DNA: TGCGCCAGCAGCCGCAGCGGCCCCGACGGGGAGCTGTTTTTT
CDR3: CASSRSGPDGELFF

length: 14
V: TRBV24-1
J: TRBJ1-2
D: NA
size: few
DNA: TGTGCCACCAGTGATCCCTCAACGGGCTATGGCTACACCTTC
CDR3: CATSDPSTGYGYTF

length: 14
V: TRBV10-3
J: TRBJ1-1
D: TRBD1
size: NA
DNA: TGTGCCATCAGAGGACAGGGTGGAGACACTGAAGCTTTCTTT
CDR3: CAIRGQGGDTEAFF

length: 14
V: TRBV7-3
J: TRBJ2-1
D: NA
size: many
DNA: TGTGCCAGCAGCCCTAGTGTCCTTAACAATGAGCAGTTCTTC
CDR3: CASSPSVLNNEQFF

length: 16
V: TRBV13
J: TRBJ2-7
D: TRBD2
size: few
DNA: TGTGCCAGCAGCTTAGCCAGCGGGACGTCCCCCTACGAGCAGTACTTC
CDR3: CASSLASGTSPYEQYF

length: 15
V: TRBV7-3
J: TRBJ2-7
D: TRBD2
size: many
DNA: TGTGCCAGCAGGAAAAGCGGGGGTCCCACCTACGAGCAGTACTTC
CDR3: CASRKSGGPTYEQYF

length: 14
V: TRBV7-9
J: TRBJ2-2
D: NA
size: few
DNA: TGTGCCGGCAGATTAACAGGGAACACCGGGGAGCTGTTTTTT
CDR3: CAGRLTGNTGELFF

length: 14
V: TRBV10-3
J: TRBJ2-3
D: NA
size: many
DNA: TGTGCCATCAGTGAGTCGGGGAGGACAGATACGCAGTATTTT
CDR3: CAISESGRTDTQYF

length: 15
V: TRBV7-6
J: TRBJ2-3
D: NA
size: many
DNA: TGTGCCAGCAGCTGGGCGGGACAGTTCACAGATACGCAGTATTTT
CDR3: CASSWAGQFTDTQYF

length: 14
V: TRBV29-1
J: TRBJ2-2
D: TRBD1
size: many
DNA: TGCAGCGTACCGGGACAGGGACGCACCGGGGAGCTGTTTTTT
CDR3: CSVPGQGRTGELFF

length: 15
V: TRBV27
J: TRBJ1-5
D: TRBD1
size: NA
DNA: TGTGCCAGCAGTTTTTACGGGACAGCTAATCAGCCCCAGCATTTT
CDR3: CASSFYGTANQPQHF

length: 15
V: TRBV10-2
J: TRBJ2-7
D: TRBD2
size: many
DNA: TGCGCCAGCAACACCGGGACTAGCGGGTCCTACGAGCAGTACTTC
CDR3: CASNTGTSGSYEQYF

length: 16
V: TRBV4-3
J: TRBJ2-3
D: NA
size: few
DNA: TGCGCCAGCAGCCAAGATCCTAGCAGAGCGAGGGATACGCAGTATTTT
CDR3: CASSQDPSRARDTQYF

length: 16
V: TRBV20-1
J: TRBJ2-7
D: TRBD2
size: once
DNA: TGCAGTGCTAGAGACGGGACTAGCGGGAGCCCCTACGAGCAGTACTTC
CDR3: CSARDGTSGSPYEQYF

length: 12
V: TRBV28
J: TRBJ2-5
D: NA
size: many
DNA: TGTGCCAGCGCTGGGGGGAAAGAGACCCAGTACTTC
CDR3: CASAGGKETQYF

length: 13
V: TRBV20-1
J: TRBJ1-2
D: NA
size: many
DNA: TGCAGTGCTAACGGAGGGAGTAACTATGGCTACACCTTC
CDR3: CSANGGSNYGYTF

length: 15
V: TRBV19
J: TRBJ2-3
D: TRBD2
size: NA
DNA: TGTGCCACTTGGGGAGGGCTTTCTGCCACAGATACGCAGTATTTT
CDR3: CATWGGLSATDTQYF

length: 14
V: TRBV19
J: TRBJ2-7
D: NA
size: NA
DNA: TGTGCCAGTAGTATATTACCAGGTATCTACGAGCAGTACTTC
CDR3: CASSILPGIYEQYF

length: 16
V: TRBV25-1
J: TRBJ2-7
D: TRBD2
size: NA
DNA: TGTGCCAGCAGCCCCAGGGGACTAGCGGCCGCCTACGAGCAGTACTTC
CDR3: CASSPRGLAAAYEQYF

length: 15
V: TRBV12-5
J: TRBJ2-5
D: TRBD2
size: many
DNA: TGTGCTAGTGGCCGCCGGACTAGCGGGAGAGAGACCCAGTACTTC
CDR3: CASGRRTSGRETQYF

length: 16
V: TRBV4-2
J: TRBJ1-1
D: NA
size: few
DNA: TGTGCCAGCAGCCAAGAAGTCCAGAGGGTGAACACTGAAGCTTTCTTT
CDR3: CASSQEVQRVNTEAFF

length: 17
V: TRBV18
J: TRBJ2-3
D: NA
size: NA
DNA: TGTGCCAGCTCACCACCGGTCGGGACCCTGGGAGGAGATACGCAGTATTTT
CDR3: CASSPPVGTLGGDTQYF

length: 16
V: TRBV2
J: TRBJ2-1
D: TRBD2
size: many
DNA: TGTGCCAGCAGTGAACGTTCAGCGGGAGGGCCCTATGAGCAGTTCTTC
CDR3: CASSERSAGGPYEQFF

length: 15
V: TRBV18
J: TRBJ1-1
D: NA
size: few
DNA: TGTGCCAGCTCACCACCGGGACGCCAAAACACTGAAGCTTTCTTT
CDR3: CASSPPGRQNTEAFF

length: 17
V: TRBV15
J: TRBJ1-2
D: NA
size: many
DNA: TGTGCCACCACCTCGGGCCTTCCCCTCGGGCCTAACTATGGCTACACCTTC
CDR3: CATTSGLPLGPNYGYTF

length: 15
V: TRBV6-1
J: TRBJ2-5
D: TRBD2
size: NA
DNA: TGTGCCAGCACTAGCGGCGGGAGCGGGGCGGAGACCCAGTACTTC
CDR3: CASTSGGSGAETQYF

length: 17
V: TRBV4-1
J: TRBJ2-6
D: TRBD1
size: NA
DNA: TGCGCCAGCAGCCGGGCGCCGGGACAGCCAGGAGCCAACGTCCTGACTTTC
CDR3: CASSRAPGQPGANVLTF

length: 14
V: TRBV7-9
J: TRBJ2-1
D: NA
size: NA
DNA: TGTGCCAGCAGCTTAGCGGGCTCCTACAATGGGCAGTTCTTC
CDR3: CASSLAGSYNGQFF

length: 17
V: TRBV28
J: TRBJ2-7
D: TRBD2
size: many
DNA: TGTGCCAGCAGTTTAGGACTAACTAGCGGGAGTGTCTACGAGCAGTACTTC
CDR3: CASSLGLTSGSVYEQYF

length: 12
V: TRBV29-1
J: TRBJ1-1
D: NA
size: few
DNA: TGCAGCGTTGCCACGACGAACACTGAAGCTTTCTTT
CDR3: CSVATTNTEAFF

length: 15
V: TRBV7-3
J: TRBJ2-3
D: NA
size: many
DNA: TGTGCCAGCAGTGAGTTCGGAATGCGGACAGATACGCAGTATTTT
CDR3: CASSEFGMRTDTQYF

length: 15
V: TRBV7-2
J: TRBJ2-1
D: NA
size: many
DNA: TGTGCCAGCAGCTCCTTGTGGCAGGGGGGCAATGAGCAGTTCTTC
CDR3: CASSSLWQGGNEQFF

length: 15
V: TRBV7-2
J: TRBJ2-3
D: TRBD1
size: NA
DNA: TGTGCCAGCAGCTTTCGACAGGGTCGCACAGATACGCAGTATTTT
CDR3: CASSFRQGRTDTQYF

length: 13
V: TRBV10-3
J: TRBJ2-5
D: NA
size: many
DNA: TGTGCCATCACCGCTTCCCCTGCGGAGACCCAGTACTTC
CDR3: CAITASPAETQYF

length: 15
V: TRBV12-3/TRBV12-4
J: TRBJ2-5
D: TRBD1
size: many
DNA: TGTGCCAGCAGTTCCTGGGACAGCCCAAGAGAGACCCAGTACTTC
CDR3: CASSSWDSPRETQYF

length: 12
V: TRBV20-1
J: TRBJ2-3
D: NA
size: few
DNA: TGCAGTGCTCCGGGGCGGCGGGACGCGGAGTATTTT
CDR3: CSAPGRRDAEYF

length: 16
V: TRBV7-4
J: TRBJ1-4
D: NA
size: few
DNA: TGTGCCAGCAGCTTGGGGCAGGAGATTCTGAATGAAAAACTGTTTTTT
CDR3: CASSLGQEILNEKLFF

length: 16
V: TRBV12-3/TRBV12-4
J: TRBJ2-1
D: TRBD1
size: many
DNA: TGTGCCAGCAGTCAGATCCGGGACAGGGGGCATCTTGAGCAGTTCTTC
CDR3: CASSQIRDRGHLEQFF

length: 15
V: TRBV7-8
J: TRBJ2-3
D: NA
size: few
DNA: TGTGCCAGCAGCTTTGTGGGTAGTTCTATGGATACGCAGTATTTT
CDR3: CASSFVGSSMDTQYF

length: 13
V: TRBV7-3
J: TRBJ1-2
D: NA
size: many
DNA: TGTGCCAGCAGTTCTGACAGTCTCTATGGCTACACCTTC
CDR3: CASSSDSLYGYTF

length: 16
V: TRBV15
J: TRBJ1-1
D: TRBD1
size: many
DNA: TGTGCCACCAGCAGAGATTTTGAAAGACAGGGCGATGGAGCTTTCTTT
CDR3: CATSRDFERQGDGAFF

length: 15
V: TRBV28
J: TRBJ1-2
D: NA
size: NA
DNA: TGTGCCAGCAGTCCTATTCAGGGGATTAACTATGGCTACACCTTC
CDR3: CASSPIQGINYGYTF

length: 15
V: TRBV28
J: TRBJ2-5
D: NA
size: few
DNA: TGTGCCAGCAGTCCGGGACAACCTAATCAAGAGACCCAGTACTTC
CDR3: CASSPGQPNQETQYF

length: 15
V: TRBV6-1
J: TRBJ1-5
D: NA
size: NA
DNA: TGTGCCAGCAGTGAAGTAAGGGATAGAAATCAGCCCCAGCATTTT
CDR3: CASSEVRDRNQPQHF

length: 13
V: TRBV20-1
J: TRBJ2-7
D: NA
size: few
DNA: TGCAGTGCTAGAGGACCAACTTCCTACGAGCAGTACTTC
CDR3: CSARGPTSYEQYF

length: 15
V: TRBV20-1
J: TRBJ2-2
D: NA
size: many
DNA: TGCAGTGCTATGCTGGGGGCGGGACTCACCGGGGAGCTGTTTTTT
CDR3: CSAMLGAGLTGELFF

length: 15
V: TRBV28
J: TRBJ2-3
D: TRBD2
size: many
DNA: TGTGCCAGCAGTACTAGCGGGAGCGACACAGATACGCAGTATTTT
CDR3: CASSTSGSDTDTQYF